This record concerns one TCR beta chain sequence. The junction differs from germline at one of its ends, possibly a read error. Sequenced by immunoSEQ multiplex PCR; TCRdb stores in-frame clones only, minus some. The table lists some 46,000 clones, 60% to 80% of them singletons. Germline values: CDR1 SSHAT, CDR2 FNYEAQ (reference sequence). CDR3 length equals 15 residues. The source of the sample is a study of cytotoxic CD8 clonotypes in ibrutinib-treated CLL. Across the whole study: The authors obtained response samples at a median of approximately 12 months of treatment, range 6 to 36.

The rearrangement uses TRBV7-7 and TRBJ1-4, with D possibly TRBD1 on 5 matching bases. Here the sequenced sample was PBMCs, taken after 12 months of ibrutinib treatment. The TCR comes from a human donor with chronic lymphocytic leukemia. The CDR3 DNA follows: TGTGCTAGCAGCCCGACAGCCTCAACTAATGAAAAACTGTTTTTT. Translation gives CASSPTASTNEKLFF.